This T cell receptor (beta chain) was sequenced for a study of cytomegalovirus exposure and HLA in healthy donors. Study observations and caveats: Within an earlier analysis, most TCR beta V segments proved productive either about 90% or about 30% of the time. The study assumed roughly uniform donor sequencing depth for presence/absence analyses.

V dropped 10 bases and J dropped 0 bases, with 12 bases sitting between them. Germline CDR1 reads MDHEN; CDR2 reads SYDVKM. The CDR3 is 13 amino acids. The PCR employed 60 Vbeta primers together with 13 Jbeta primers. Profiled with immunoSEQ multiplex PCR; TCRdb holds only in-frame clones, not every one. The profile shows roughly 200,000 clones, approximately 82% of them singletons. A note on this clone: The antigen is undetermined.

The specimen sequenced was PBMCs. This sequence originates from a young woman in good health and CMV-seronegative. This chain links TRBV28 with TRBJ1-1; a possible D gene is TRBD1 (6 bases). CDR3 sequence: CATRQAVNTEAFF. DNA for the CDR3: TGTGCCACCCGACAGGCAGTGAACACTGAAGCTTTCTTT.